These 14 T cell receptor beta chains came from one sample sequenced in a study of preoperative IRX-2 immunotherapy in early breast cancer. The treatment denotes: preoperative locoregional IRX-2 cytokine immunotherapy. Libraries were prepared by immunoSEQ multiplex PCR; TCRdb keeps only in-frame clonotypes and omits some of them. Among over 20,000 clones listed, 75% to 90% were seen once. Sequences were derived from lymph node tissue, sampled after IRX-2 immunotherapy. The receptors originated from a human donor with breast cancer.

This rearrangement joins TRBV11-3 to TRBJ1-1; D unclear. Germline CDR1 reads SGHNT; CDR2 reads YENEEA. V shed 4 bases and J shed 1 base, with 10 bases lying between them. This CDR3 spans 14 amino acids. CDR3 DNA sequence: TGTGCCAGCAGCTCGGTGGGCGGGAACACTGAAGCTTTCTTT. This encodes CASSSVGGNTEAFF.

Here the CDR3 reads CASSRAGTGDTEAFF. In DNA, the CDR3 is TGTGCCAGCAGCCGAGCCGGGACAGGGGACACTGAAGCTTTCTTT. The chain combines TRBV7-5 with TRBJ1-1; the D call of TRBD1 is as the table states it, not checked on the DNA. TRBV7-5 is given as a pseudogene. This CDR3 has 15 residues.

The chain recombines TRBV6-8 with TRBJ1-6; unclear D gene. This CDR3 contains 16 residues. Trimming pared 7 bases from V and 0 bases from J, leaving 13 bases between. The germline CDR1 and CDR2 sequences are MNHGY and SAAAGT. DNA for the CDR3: TGTGCCAGCACCGAGCACGGCCACTCCTATAATTCACCCCTCCACTTT. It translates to CASTEHGHSYNSPLHF.

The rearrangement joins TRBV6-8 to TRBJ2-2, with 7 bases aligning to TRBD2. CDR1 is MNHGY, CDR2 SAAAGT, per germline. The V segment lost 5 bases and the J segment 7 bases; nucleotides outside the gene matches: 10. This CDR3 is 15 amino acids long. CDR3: CASSESGDGVGELFF. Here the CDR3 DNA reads TGTGCCAGCAGTGAGAGCGGGGACGGTGTCGGGGAGCTGTTTTTT.

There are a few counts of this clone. CDR3 protein: CASSLSGQGANSPLHF. The CDR3 coding sequence is TGTGCCAGCAGTTTATCAGGGCAGGGGGCTAATTCACCCCTCCACTTT. The chain combines TRBV28 with TRBJ1-6; 8 positions agree with TRBD1. CDR3 length: 16 amino acids. V shed 1 base, J shed 6 bases, and the junction held 5 bases outside the gene matches. Germline lookup yields CDR1 MDHEN and CDR2 SYDVKM. Looking up the rest from reference TRBV28 and TRBJ1-6 gives the full variable domain: DVKVTQSSRYLVKRTGEKVFLECVQDMDHENMFWYRQDPGLGLRLIYFSYDVKMKEKGDIPEGYSVSREKKERFSLILESASTNQTSMYLCASSLSGQGANSPLHFGNGTRLTVT.

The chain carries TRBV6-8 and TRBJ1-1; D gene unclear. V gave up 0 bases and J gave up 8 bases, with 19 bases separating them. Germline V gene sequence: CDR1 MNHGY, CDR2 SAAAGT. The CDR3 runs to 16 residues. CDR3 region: CASSYSNWAIRAEAFF. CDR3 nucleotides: TGTGCCAGCAGTTACTCCAATTGGGCAATACGGGCCGAAGCTTTCTTT.

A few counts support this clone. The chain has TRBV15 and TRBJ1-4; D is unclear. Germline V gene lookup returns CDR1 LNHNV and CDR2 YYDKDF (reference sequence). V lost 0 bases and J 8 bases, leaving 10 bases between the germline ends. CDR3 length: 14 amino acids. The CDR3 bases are TGTGCCACCAGCAGAGATCTAGGGAGGGAAAAACTGTTTTTT. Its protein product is CATSRDLGREKLFF.

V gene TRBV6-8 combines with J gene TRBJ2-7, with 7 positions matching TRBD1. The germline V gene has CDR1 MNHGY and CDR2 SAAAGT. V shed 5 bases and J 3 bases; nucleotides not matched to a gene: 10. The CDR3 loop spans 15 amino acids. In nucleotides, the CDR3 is TGTGCCAGCAGTAGTGGACAGGCAGCACGCTACGAGCAGTACTTC. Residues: CASSSGQAARYEQYF.

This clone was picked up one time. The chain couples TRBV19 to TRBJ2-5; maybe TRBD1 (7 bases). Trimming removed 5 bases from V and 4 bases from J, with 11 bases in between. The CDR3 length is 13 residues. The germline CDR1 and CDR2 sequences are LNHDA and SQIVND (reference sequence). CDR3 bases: TGTGCCAGTAGTCAGGGGGGCGGAGAGACCCAGTACTTC. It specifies CASSQGGGETQYF.

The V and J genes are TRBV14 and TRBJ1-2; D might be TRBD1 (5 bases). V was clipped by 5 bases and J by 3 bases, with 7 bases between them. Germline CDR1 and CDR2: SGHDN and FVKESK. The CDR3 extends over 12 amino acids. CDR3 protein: CASSKGDYGYTF. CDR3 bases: TGTGCCAGCAGCAAAGGGGACTATGGCTACACCTTC.

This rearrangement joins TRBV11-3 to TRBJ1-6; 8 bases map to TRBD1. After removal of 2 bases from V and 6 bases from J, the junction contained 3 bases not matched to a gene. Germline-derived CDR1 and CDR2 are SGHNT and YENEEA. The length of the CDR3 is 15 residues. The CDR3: CASSLPQGGNSPLHF. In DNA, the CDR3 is TGTGCCAGCAGCTTACCACAGGGGGGTAATTCACCCCTCCACTTT.

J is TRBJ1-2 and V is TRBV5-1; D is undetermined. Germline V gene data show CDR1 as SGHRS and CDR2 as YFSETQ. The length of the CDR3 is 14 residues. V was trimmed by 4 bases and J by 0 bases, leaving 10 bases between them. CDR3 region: CASSPRLTNYGYTF. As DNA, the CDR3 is TGCGCCAGCAGCCCCCGATTAACTAACTATGGCTACACCTTC.

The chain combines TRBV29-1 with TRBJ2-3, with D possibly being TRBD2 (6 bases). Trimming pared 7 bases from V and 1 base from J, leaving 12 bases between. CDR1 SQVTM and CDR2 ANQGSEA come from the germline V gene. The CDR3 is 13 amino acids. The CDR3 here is CSATRGRTDTQYF. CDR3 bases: TGCAGCGCAACGCGGGGCCGCACAGATACGCAGTATTTT.

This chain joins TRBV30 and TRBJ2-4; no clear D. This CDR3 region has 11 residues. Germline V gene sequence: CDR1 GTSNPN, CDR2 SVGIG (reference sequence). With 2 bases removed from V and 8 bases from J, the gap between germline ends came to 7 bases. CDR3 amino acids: CAWSSPDIQYF. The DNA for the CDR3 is TGTGCCTGGAGTAGCCCCGACATTCAGTACTTC.